Listed here are 29 T cell receptor beta chains from one sample, sequenced in a study of shared clonotypes between healthy human individuals. Positively selected for CCR7, the CD45RO-negative cells used as naive CD8 cells excluded terminally differentiated effector memory CD45RA+ cells. Some clones are missing from TCRdb's copy, which holds only in-frame ones; the method was immunoSEQ multiplex PCR. The sample consists of some 1,900,000 clones, around 96% of them appearing once. Material: naive CD8+ T cells sorted from blood. The source of these receptors is a man younger than 35 in good health.

The chain links TRBV18 to TRBJ1-2; the match to TRBD1 covers 7 bases. From germline, CDR1 is KGHSH and CDR2 LQKENI. The trim removed 3 bases at V and 7 bases at J, leaving 8 bases unmatched. The CDR3 runs 14 residues. CDR3 residues: CASSPGTEVGGYTF. The CDR3 bases are TGTGCCAGCTCACCCGGGACAGAGGTCGGTGGCTACACCTTC.

This clone appeared once. This chain connects TRBV29-1 to TRBJ2-7; no firm D call. Germline loops: CDR1 SQVTM, CDR2 ANQGSEA. Trimming cost V 4 bases and J 5 bases, with 9 bases left between them. This CDR3 contains 11 residues. Here the CDR3 DNA reads TGCAGCGTTGTGGTATTCGACGAGCAGTACTTC. Protein: CSVVVFDEQYF.

The rearrangement joins TRBV10-2 to TRBJ2-5, with TRBD1 identical over 8 bases. Germline CDR1 is WSHSY and CDR2 is SAAADI. Trimming cost V 6 bases and J 4 bases; bases outside gene matches: 7. The CDR3 contains 14 residues. CDR3 in amino acids: CASRGTGPGETQYF. CDR3 in DNA: TGCGCCAGCAGGGGGACAGGCCCCGGAGAGACCCAGTACTTC.

V and J are TRBV10-3 and TRBJ2-1; a weak D match, TRBD1 (6 bases). In germline, CDR1 is ENHRY, CDR2 SYGVKD. The CDR3 is 15 amino acids. The V gene lost 4 bases and the J gene lost 0 bases, with 10 bases spanning the gap. CDR3 residues: CAISVQGSSYNEQFF. CDR3 DNA: TGTGCCATCAGTGTACAGGGAAGCTCCTACAATGAGCAGTTCTTC.

V is TRBV7-9 and J is TRBJ1-1; the D is unclear. V was clipped by 1 base and J by 2 bases, with 8 bases between them. Germline CDR1 SEHNR, CDR2 FQNEAQ (reference sequence). This CDR3 has 14 residues. The CDR3 region has the DNA TGTGCCAGCAGCTTAGGGCCGGCAAACACTGAAGCTTTCTTT. This sequence encodes CASSLGPANTEAFF.

This chain links TRBV30 with TRBJ1-1, with no clear D. Germline V CDR1 and CDR2: GTSNPN, SVGIG (reference sequence). This CDR3 has 13 amino acids. V was shortened by 3 bases and J by 0 bases, with 8 bases between the two germline ends. For the CDR3, the DNA is TGTGCCTGGAGCCCCTCCATGAACACTGAAGCTTTCTTT. Encoded protein: CAWSPSMNTEAFF.

This chain uses TRBV9 with TRBJ1-4; TRBD1 aligns across 9 bases. With V trimmed by 4 bases and J by 8 bases, 9 bases remained unmatched. CDR3 length: 15 amino acids. Germline V lookup: CDR1 SGDLS, CDR2 YYNGEE. The DNA of the CDR3 is TGTGCCAGCAGCCCCTCCGGGACAGGGAAGGAAAAACTGTTTTTT. It translates to CASSPSGTGKEKLFF.

The rearrangement links TRBV2 to TRBJ2-7; perhaps TRBD2 as D (6 bases). CDR1 SNHLY and CDR2 FYNNEI come from the germline V gene. V was clipped by 2 bases and J by 7 bases, with 12 bases between them. This CDR3 has 13 residues. The CDR3 here is CASSEWGVEEQYF. CDR3 in DNA: TGTGCCAGCAGTGAATGGGGGGTTGAAGAGCAGTACTTC.

The rearrangement joins TRBV27 to TRBJ1-5; no firm D call. CDR3 length equals 13 residues. Germline CDR1 and CDR2: MNHEY and SMNVEV (reference sequence). Trimming left V 5 bases short and J 5 bases short, with 10 bases between. CDR3 nucleotide sequence: TGTGCCAGCAGTGTCGATGTTTATCAGCCCCAGCATTTT. Its protein product is CASSVDVYQPQHF.

V and J are TRBV5-1 and TRBJ2-3; possible D gene TRBD2, 6 bases. The CDR3 loop spans 14 amino acids. V was trimmed by 7 bases and J by 5 bases, leaving 17 bases between them. CDR1 SGHRS and CDR2 YFSETQ come from the germline V gene. The CDR3 coding sequence is TGCGCCAGCTCCGGGCTTAGGGGAGGAGATACGCAGTATTTT. It yields the protein CASSGLRGGDTQYF.

V is TRBV28 and J is TRBJ1-1, with TRBD1 matching over 7 bases. In germline, CDR1 is MDHEN, CDR2 SYDVKM. This CDR3 contains 14 residues. Trimming cost V 7 bases and J 1 base; bases outside gene matches: 6. This CDR3 is CASTTDRENTEAFF. CDR3 nucleotides: TGTGCCAGCACAACTGACAGGGAGAACACTGAAGCTTTCTTT.

The chain couples TRBV27 to TRBJ1-5; 11 nucleotides match TRBD1. J was trimmed by 5 bases and V by 5 bases; bases with no gene match: 8. This CDR3 spans 16 amino acids. The germline CDR1 and CDR2 sequences are MNHEY and SMNVEV (reference sequence). This CDR3 reads CASSPRTGGKYQPQHF. In nucleotides, the CDR3 is TGTGCCAGCAGTCCTCGGACAGGGGGCAAGTATCAGCCCCAGCATTTT.

The chain combines TRBV9 with TRBJ2-2; TRBD1 matches 7 bases. The junction had 11 bases not matched to a gene; V was cut back by 3 bases and J by 3 bases. There are 17 residues in the CDR3. Germline V CDR1 and CDR2: SGDLS, YYNGEE. DNA for the CDR3: TGTGCCAGCAGCGCCGGCTCCGGGACAGACTACACCGGGGAGCTGTTTTTT. Encoded protein: CASSAGSGTDYTGELFF. Full variable domain (rest looked up from reference TRBV9 and TRBJ2-2): DSGVTQTPKHLITATGQRVTLRCSPRSGDLSVYWYQQSLDQGLQFLIQYYNGEERAKGNILERFSAQQFPDLHSELNLSSLELGDSALYFCASSAGSGTDYTGELFFGEGSRLTVL.

CDR3: CASRDEKLFF. The CDR3 nucleotides are TGTGCCAGCAGGGATGAAAAACTGTTTTTT. This sequence joins TRBV6-1 and TRBJ1-4; D is uncertain. The CDR3 extends over 10 amino acids. Between the trimmed V and J ends, which lost 6 bases and 6 bases, there was a span of 2 bases. The germline V gene has CDR1 MNHNS and CDR2 SASEGT.

Comment on this clone: Other DNA variants within this sample encode the same CDR3. The chain links TRBV10-1 to TRBJ2-5, with no clear D. CDR3 length equals 12 residues. From germline, CDR1 is WNHNN and CDR2 SYGVQD (reference sequence). Trimming stripped 0 bases from V and 4 bases from J, with 3 bases between. The CDR3 bases are TGCGCCAGCAGTGAGTCCGGAGAGACCCAGTACTTC. Its translation: CASSESGETQYF.

The chain joins TRBV19 to TRBJ2-7, with a weak D call TRBD1 (5 bases). CDR1 and CDR2 from the germline V gene are LNHDA and SQIVND (reference sequence). The CDR3 contains 13 residues. Trimming took 4 bases from V and 3 from J, leaving 10 bases between them. CDR3 loop: CASSSGHHYEQYF. CDR3 sequence (DNA): TGTGCCAGTAGTAGTGGACACCACTACGAGCAGTACTTC.

This chain links TRBV7-6 with TRBJ2-5, with D possibly TRBD2 on 5 matching bases. CDR3 length equals 14 residues. Trimming pared 5 bases from V and 3 bases from J, leaving 13 bases between. In germline, CDR1 is SGHVS, CDR2 FNYEAQ. The CDR3 protein is CASSPKRPEETQYF. CDR3 nucleotides: TGTGCCAGCAGCCCCAAGCGGCCAGAAGAGACCCAGTACTTC.

The chain uses TRBV7-9 and TRBJ1-4, with 7 bases that match TRBD1. CDR1 and CDR2 (germline): SEHNR, FQNEAQ (reference sequence). This CDR3 comprises 16 residues. V lost 5 bases to trimming and J lost 5 bases; unmatched junction nucleotides: 11. The CDR3 bases are TGTGCCAGCAGCAAGCCGGGACAGTCCGGGAATGAAAAACTGTTTTTT. Translation gives CASSKPGQSGNEKLFF.

The CDR3 DNA is TGTGCCAGCGGATCCCTAACAGGGATGTACCAAGAGACCCAGTACTTC. Its protein is CASGSLTGMYQETQYF. The V gene is TRBV25-1, the J gene TRBJ2-5; D is perhaps TRBD1 (6 bases). CDR1 is MGHDK, CDR2 SYGVNS, per germline. Trimming took off 8 bases at V and 0 bases at J, with 19 bases between the two ends. The CDR3 loop spans 16 amino acids.

This chain links TRBV2 with TRBJ1-3, with no clear D. The CDR3 is 15 amino acids. Trimming shortened V by 2 bases and J by 0 bases, and 8 bases separated the two germline ends. The germline CDR1 and CDR2 sequences are SNHLY and FYNNEI. As DNA, the CDR3 is TGTGCCAGCAGTGAATACGAGAACTCTGGAAACACCATATATTTT. As protein: CASSEYENSGNTIYF.

This clone was recorded only once. The rearrangement links TRBV4-1 to TRBJ2-7; no definite D call. This CDR3 spans 15 amino acids. V was shortened by 0 bases and J by 3 bases, with 12 bases between the two germline ends. Germline CDR1 reads MGHRA; CDR2 reads YSYEKL. The CDR3 loop is CASSQDPDLYYEQYF. In DNA form, the CDR3 reads TGCGCCAGCAGCCAAGACCCAGATCTGTACTACGAGCAGTACTTC.

This clone was seen only once. The chain carries TRBV10-3 and TRBJ2-5; D assignment may be TRBD1 or TRBD2 (5 bases each). CDR3 length equals 19 residues. Trimming cost V 0 bases and J 0 bases, with 20 bases left between them. Germline CDR1 and CDR2: ENHRY and SYGVKD. The CDR3 spells CAISESIYPGPTHQETQYF. CDR3 DNA sequence: TGTGCCATCAGTGAGTCCATCTACCCGGGACCCACTCACCAAGAGACCCAGTACTTC.

This clone is a singleton in its sample. This sequence joins TRBV4-3 and TRBJ2-7; TRBD2 aligns across 7 bases. V was pared by 0 bases and J by 3 bases, with 2 bases of the junction left unmatched. The CDR3 extends over 14 amino acids. Germline CDR1 LGHNA, CDR2 YSLEER. The CDR3 sequence is CASSQDSGRYEQYF. The DNA of the CDR3 is TGCGCCAGCAGCCAAGATAGCGGGCGCTACGAGCAGTACTTC.

The chain combines TRBV7-6 with TRBJ2-7; D unclear. The CDR3 loop spans 14 amino acids. Trimming cost V 0 bases and J 2 bases, with 8 bases left between them. CDR1 is SGHVS, CDR2 FNYEAQ, per germline. The CDR3 DNA is TGTGCCAGCAGCTTAGCAGGACCCGCCTACGAGCAGTACTTC. This translates into CASSLAGPAYEQYF.

This rearrangement joins TRBV19 to TRBJ2-7; no reliable D call. Trimming took 3 bases from V and 3 from J, leaving 9 bases between them. The CDR3 totals 13 residues. From germline, CDR1 is LNHDA and CDR2 SQIVND (reference sequence). Here the CDR3 DNA reads TGTGCCAGTAGTATGGCGGCCCTCTACGAGCAGTACTTC. This translates into CASSMAALYEQYF.

The chain joins TRBV9 to TRBJ2-1; D ambiguous. The germline gives CDR1 SGDLS, CDR2 YYNGEE. V dropped 4 bases and J dropped 5 bases, with 7 bases sitting between them. This CDR3 region has 12 residues. Here the CDR3 reads CASSIYDNEQFF. CDR3 DNA: TGTGCCAGCAGCATATATGACAATGAGCAGTTCTTC.

The rearrangement links TRBV6-5 to TRBJ1-2; weak D call: TRBD1 (6 bases). Trimming took off 0 bases at V and 5 bases at J, with 16 bases between the two ends. Germline V gene sequence: CDR1 MNHEY, CDR2 SVGAGI. The CDR3 has 16 amino acids. This CDR3 reads CASSYSAGEVGYGYTF. CDR3 DNA sequence: TGTGCCAGCAGTTACTCGGCAGGGGAAGTCGGTTATGGCTACACCTTC.

This chain links TRBV7-8 with TRBJ2-1; tentative D call: TRBD2 (6 bases). The germline V and J ends were trimmed by 5 bases and 3 bases, with 11 bases remaining between them. The CDR3 has 14 amino acids. From germline, CDR1 is SGHVS and CDR2 FQNEAQ. This CDR3 reads CASSTGEDYNEQFF. The CDR3 region has the DNA TGTGCCAGCAGCACGGGAGAGGACTACAATGAGCAGTTCTTC.

The chain is built from TRBV2 and TRBJ2-7, with 7 bases identical to TRBD1. The germline CDR1 and CDR2 sequences are SNHLY and FYNNEI. J lost 2 bases, V lost 9 bases, and 4 bases had no gene match. The length of the CDR3 is 12 residues. Here the CDR3 reads CARGQTPYEQYF. CDR3 bases: TGTGCCAGGGGACAGACCCCCTACGAGCAGTACTTC.